A single sample is the source of the 14 T cell receptor beta chains below, sequenced in a study of shared clonotypes between healthy human individuals. TCRdb keeps only in-frame clones here, not all; method: immunoSEQ multiplex PCR. Of around 2.1 million clones in the sample, approximately 96% are singletons; the top ten hold approximately 0.13%. Source material: naive CD4+ T cells sorted from blood. Subset: CD45RA+ positively selected. Receptors were obtained from a man between 18 and 29 years old in good health.

The rearrangement joins TRBV4-2 to TRBJ2-7; D may correspond to TRBD1 or TRBD2 (5 bases each). The length of the CDR3 is 13 residues. Germline lookup yields CDR1 LGHNA and CDR2 YNFKEQ. Trimming removed 4 bases at V and 7 bases at J, with 14 bases between. The CDR3 sequence is CASSPGTPLEQYF. CDR3 DNA sequence: TGTGCCAGCAGCCCCGGGACCCCTCTAGAGCAGTACTTC.

The chain uses TRBV7-9 and TRBJ2-1; TRBD1 matches 10 bases. CDR1 is SEHNR, CDR2 FQNEAQ, per germline (reference sequence). This CDR3 region has 15 residues. The trim removed 6 bases at V and 8 bases at J, leaving 10 bases unmatched. The CDR3 region is CASRSDRGIGDEQFF. CDR3 sequence (DNA): TGTGCCAGCAGATCGGACAGGGGGATAGGGGATGAGCAGTTCTTC.

This chain links TRBV9 with TRBJ1-1; no firm D call. Trimming pared 1 base from V and 5 bases from J, leaving 9 bases between. The germline V gene has CDR1 SGDLS and CDR2 YYNGEE. CDR3 length: 13 amino acids. CDR3 residues: CASSVFGETEAFF. In DNA, the CDR3 is TGTGCCAGCAGCGTATTTGGGGAGACTGAAGCTTTCTTT.

The rearrangement links TRBV7-2 to TRBJ2-5; D is perhaps TRBD1 or TRBD2 (5 bases each). The germline gives CDR1 SGHTA, CDR2 FQGNSA. The CDR3 is made up of 14 amino acids. Trimming left V 5 bases short and J 4 bases short, with 14 bases between. In nucleotides, the CDR3 is TGTGCCAGCAGCCGCTCCGGGACGGTAGAGACCCAGTACTTC. Translated: CASSRSGTVETQYF.

The gene calls are TRBV19 and TRBJ2-2; 9 positions match TRBD2. CDR1 is LNHDA and CDR2 is SQIVND in the germline V gene (reference sequence). The CDR3 runs to 16 residues. Germline trimming cut 6 bases from V and 1 base from J; bases unmatched to any gene: 6. In nucleotides, the CDR3 is TGTGCCAGTAGGGCTAGCGGGGACGTGAACACCGGGGAGCTGTTTTTT. Residues: CASRASGDVNTGELFF.

This clone was seen only once. This sample includes further DNA sequences coding for the same CDR3. The chain employs TRBV4-3 and TRBJ2-1; D gene ambiguous. Germline V gene lookup returns CDR1 LGHNA and CDR2 YSLEER. The CDR3 is 15 residues long. V shed 0 bases and J shed 2 bases, with 8 bases lying between them. CDR3 bases: TGCGCCAGCAGCCAAGAGGTTGGGGCCTACAATGAGCAGTTCTTC. This translates into CASSQEVGAYNEQFF.

V gene TRBV6-5 combines with J gene TRBJ2-7; D is ambiguous. Trimming took 6 bases from V and 4 from J, leaving 10 bases between them. The CDR3 length is 12 residues. CDR1 is MNHEY and CDR2 is SVGAGI in the germline V gene. This chain's CDR3 is CASSQNTYEQYF. CDR3 in DNA: TGTGCCAGCAGCCAAAATACTTACGAGCAGTACTTC.

The V call is TRBV2, the J call TRBJ2-5, with 8 bases that match TRBD1. CDR3 size: 14 residues. Germline V lookup: CDR1 SNHLY, CDR2 FYNNEI. J gave up 3 bases and V 6 bases, and 6 bases lay outside the gene matches. The CDR3 DNA reads as TGTGCCAGCAGGCCGACAGGGGAAGAAGAGACCCAGTACTTC. Its protein is CASRPTGEEETQYF.

The chain employs TRBV27 and TRBJ2-5; TRBD2 matches 12 bases. This CDR3 has 17 amino acids. J was trimmed by 5 bases and V by 0 bases; bases with no gene match: 7. Germline CDR1 and CDR2: MNHEY and SMNVEV (reference sequence). The CDR3 region is CASSLSVSTSGGETQYF. CDR3 bases: TGTGCCAGCAGTTTATCTGTCTCGACTAGCGGGGGTGAGACCCAGTACTTC.

This chain uses TRBV4-1 with TRBJ2-1, with TRBD2 matching 9 bases. With 1 base clipped from V and 3 bases from J, the junction kept 7 bases outside the gene matches. This CDR3 spans 17 amino acids. Germline lookup yields CDR1 MGHRA and CDR2 YSYEKL. Here the CDR3 reads CASSQVPLTSGYNEQFF. CDR3 sequence (DNA): TGCGCCAGCAGCCAAGTGCCGCTGACTAGCGGCTACAATGAGCAGTTCTTC.

The chain has TRBV28 and TRBJ2-7; 7 bases are a match to TRBD1. Germline V CDR1 and CDR2: MDHEN, SYDVKM. CDR3 size: 14 residues. With 8 bases clipped from V and 2 bases from J, the junction kept 9 bases outside the gene matches. The CDR3 loop reads CASGPTGVAYEQYF. CDR3 bases: TGTGCCAGCGGGCCCACAGGGGTAGCCTACGAGCAGTACTTC. Supplemented by reference TRBV28 and TRBJ2-7, the full variable domain reads DVKVTQSSRYLVKRTGEKVFLECVQDMDHENMFWYRQDPGLGLRLIYFSYDVKMKEKGDIPEGYSVSREKKERFSLILESASTNQTSMYLCASGPTGVAYEQYFGPGTRLTVT.

This rearrangement joins TRBV6-1 to TRBJ2-7; the D gene is possibly TRBD1 (6 bases). V lost 5 bases and J 3 bases, leaving 17 bases between the germline ends. CDR1 and CDR2 (germline): MNHNS, SASEGT. The CDR3 covers 15 residues. The CDR3 nucleotides read TGTGCCAGCAGTAAAAACTGGGGGCAGATCTACGAGCAGTACTTC. It translates to CASSKNWGQIYEQYF.

J is TRBJ2-2 and V is TRBV7-8; the match to TRBD2 covers 7 bases. From germline, CDR1 is SGHVS and CDR2 FQNEAQ. V dropped 0 bases and J dropped 7; count of bases not matched to a gene: 8. The CDR3 is 16 residues long. This chain's CDR3 is CASSLAPVGGGGELFF. The CDR3 region has the DNA TGTGCCAGCAGCTTAGCCCCGGTTGGGGGGGGCGGGGAGCTGTTTTTT.

This clone was seen once. The chain is built from TRBV4-2 and TRBJ2-6; maybe TRBD1 (6 bases). The CDR3 is 16 residues long. V lost 0 bases and J 1 base, leaving 7 bases between the germline ends. CDR1 is LGHNA and CDR2 is YNFKEQ in the germline V gene. This chain's CDR3 is CASSQEGGSGANVLTF. The CDR3 DNA sequence: TGTGCCAGCAGCCAAGAAGGGGGTTCTGGGGCCAACGTCCTGACTTTC.